This is a list of T cell receptor beta chains from one sample in a study of spatial heterogeneity in lung cancer. Using its own MiXCR run on the 5' RACE reads, TCRdb lists one record per CDR3 protein. The top ten hold roughly 5.6% of the sample, which has about 85,000 distinct CDR3 sequences, approximately 21% seen once. The sample in question was PBMCs, obtained at surgery. These receptors originate from a male donor with early-stage non-small cell lung cancer. Each CDR3 is given with its conserved first and last residue. The D gene is left open where the match is weak. The size of a clone is reported for some rows only, either as once, few or many, or as a class for expanded clones.

clone_size j_call d_call v_call cdr3_length cdr3_nt cdr3_aa
. TRBJ2-5 . TRBV20-1 9 TGCAGTGCCCCCGAGACCCAGTACTTC CSAPETQYF
. TRBJ1-6 . TRBV19 14 TGTGCCACCCGACAGGCTCCAGGGAATTCACCCCTCCACTTT CATRQAPGNSPLHF
few TRBJ1-6 . TRBV5-1 14 TGCGCCAGCAGCTTGGTTCAGGGTCGTTCACCCCTCCACTTT CASSLVQGRSPLHF
few TRBJ2-1 . TRBV19 16 TGTGCCAGTAGTATAAAAGGGGTGCCTGGTAATAATGAGCAGTTCTTC CASSIKGVPGNNEQFF
few TRBJ1-5 TRBD1 TRBV4-3 15 TGCGCCAGCAGCCAGGACAGGGCCCCAAGGGAGCCCCAGCATTTT CASSQDRAPREPQHF
few TRBJ2-5 . TRBV5-1 15 TGCGCCAGCAGCTTGTTGGGAGCGTTCCAAGAGACCCAGTACTTC CASSLLGAFQETQYF
few TRBJ1-1 . TRBV9 17 TGTGCCAGCAGCGTAGGTTCGTGGGAGCGGGTGGACACTGAAGCTTTCTTT CASSVGSWERVDTEAFF
many TRBJ2-7 . TRBV7-9 13 TGTGCCAGCAGCTTAGCAGGGGATGGGGAGCAGTACTTC CASSLAGDGEQYF
few TRBJ1-2 . TRBV12-3/TRBV12-4 14 TGTGCCAGCAGCTCCCGGGCCCCTATCGGGGGCTACACCTTC CASSSRAPIGGYTF
few TRBJ2-7 TRBD2 TRBV9 15 TGTGCCAGCAGCGTAGGGGCGGGAGGGTCCTACGAGCAGTACTTC CASSVGAGGSYEQYF
few TRBJ2-7 TRBD2 TRBV5-8 15 TGTGCCAGCAGCGGGGCAAGCGGGGGGGCCGGGGAGCAGTACTTC CASSGASGGAGEQYF
few TRBJ2-1 TRBD2 TRBV20-1 14 TGCAGTGCTACATACACAAGCGGGAGCAATGAGCAGTTCTTC CSATYTSGSNEQFF
few TRBJ2-7 . TRBV6-4 15 TGTGCCAGCACCCTCGAAGGCAGGCCGACCTACGAGCAGTACTTC CASTLEGRPTYEQYF
few TRBJ2-3 . TRBV3-1 14 TGTGCCAGCAATATCGCGGGGAGCACAGATACGCAGTATTTT CASNIAGSTDTQYF
. TRBJ1-6 . TRBV7-9 15 TGTGCCAGCAGCCCCCGAAGCTCCTATAATTCACCCCTCCACTTT CASSPRSSYNSPLHF
. TRBJ1-1 . TRBV6-5 15 TGTGCCAGCAGTTACTCGCCAGTACCGAACACTGAAGCTTTCTTT CASSYSPVPNTEAFF
many TRBJ2-1 . TRBV11-1 16 TGTGCCAGCAGTCCCGATAGCGGCCATACCTACAATGAGCAGTTCTTC CASSPDSGHTYNEQFF
. TRBJ1-1 . TRBV7-2 13 TGTGCCAGCAGCTTAGCCGGATTTACTGAAGCTTTCTTT CASSLAGFTEAFF
few TRBJ2-3 . TRBV6-2/TRBV6-3 16 TGTGCCAGCAGTACATCCCGGACTTTCGGCACAGATACGCAGTATTTT CASSTSRTFGTDTQYF
many TRBJ2-3 TRBD2 TRBV7-2 13 TGTGCCGGCGGGGGGGCTAGCACAGATACGCAGTATTTT CAGGGASTDTQYF
few TRBJ2-5 TRBD1 TRBV29-1 13 TGCAGCGTTGGGTCCCAGGGGGCAGAGACCCAGTACTTC CSVGSQGAETQYF
. TRBJ2-7 . TRBV12-3/TRBV12-4 15 TGTGCCAGCAGTTCCTCAGCGGGTTGGACCTACGAGCAGTACTTC CASSSSAGWTYEQYF
. TRBJ2-7 . TRBV18 13 TGTGCCAGCTCGATAGGACCGGACGGCGAGCAGTACTTC CASSIGPDGEQYF
few TRBJ2-7 TRBD1 TRBV5-1 15 TGCGCCAGCAGCTTGGTAGAGACAGGGTCCTACGAGCAGTACTTC CASSLVETGSYEQYF
few TRBJ2-3 . TRBV2 14 TGTGCCAGCAGTGAGGGCTTCTCCACAGATACGCAGTATTTT CASSEGFSTDTQYF
. TRBJ1-4 . TRBV2 14 TGTGCCAGCAGATTAGGGTCAACTAATGAAAAACTGTTTTTT CASRLGSTNEKLFF
. TRBJ2-1 . TRBV24-1 12 TGTGCCACCAGTGACCAGTTTAATGAGCAGTTCTTC CATSDQFNEQFF
few TRBJ2-4 . TRBV4-1 17 TGCGCCAGCAGCCAAGATGGGTTCGGCGGGATTGAAAACATTCAGTACTTC CASSQDGFGGIENIQYF
. TRBJ1-3 . TRBV4-2 15 TGTGCCAGCAGCCAAGAGGGGGGCCATGGAAACACCATATATTTT CASSQEGGHGNTIYF
. TRBJ1-5 TRBD1 TRBV7-9 14 TGTGCCAGCAGCACAGGGGGTGGCAATCAGCCCCAGCATTTT CASSTGGGNQPQHF
. TRBJ2-3 . TRBV2 14 TGTGCCAGCGGGTCTCGGGGCGACGCAGATACGCAGTATTTT CASGSRGDADTQYF
. TRBJ2-1 . TRBV20-1 14 TGCAGTGCTACCCGACTAGTAAACCACAATGAGCAGTTCTTC CSATRLVNHNEQFF
few TRBJ1-6 . TRBV21-1 19 TGTGCCAGCAGCAAAGGACCGCGAGGGCCTACTCACTATAATTCACCCCTCCACTTT CASSKGPRGPTHYNSPLHF
few TRBJ2-3 . TRBV4-2 13 TGTGCCAGCAGCCAAGGGATGACAGATACGCAGTATTTT CASSQGMTDTQYF
. TRBJ2-1 . TRBV20-1 15 TGCAGTGCTAGACTAAAATCCGGGGTTTACAATGAGCAGTTCTTC CSARLKSGVYNEQFF
. TRBJ2-5 . TRBV18 14 TGTGCCAGCTCCCCTAGCGTGGGACGAGAGACCCAGTACTTC CASSPSVGRETQYF
. TRBJ2-7 . TRBV4-1 16 TGCGCCAGCAGCCAAGGACTAGGTCGATTCTCCTACGAGCAGTACTTC CASSQGLGRFSYEQYF